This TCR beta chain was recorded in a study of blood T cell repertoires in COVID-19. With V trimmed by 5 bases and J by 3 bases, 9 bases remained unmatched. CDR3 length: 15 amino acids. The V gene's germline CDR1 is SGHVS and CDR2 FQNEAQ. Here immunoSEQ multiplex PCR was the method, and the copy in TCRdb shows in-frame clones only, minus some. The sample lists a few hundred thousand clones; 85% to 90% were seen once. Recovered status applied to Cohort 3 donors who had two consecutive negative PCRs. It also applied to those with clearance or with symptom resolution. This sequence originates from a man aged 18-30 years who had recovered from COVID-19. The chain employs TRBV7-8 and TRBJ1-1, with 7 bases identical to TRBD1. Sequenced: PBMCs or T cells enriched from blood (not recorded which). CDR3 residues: CASSQYRQGDTEAFF. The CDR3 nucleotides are TGTGCCAGCAGCCAATACCGACAGGGCGACACTGAAGCTTTCTTT. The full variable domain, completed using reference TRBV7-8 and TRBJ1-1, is GAGVSQSPRYKVAKRGQDVALRCDPISGHVSLFWYQQALGQGPEFLTYFQNEAQLDKSGLPSDRFFAERPEGSVSTLKIQRTQQEDSAVYLCASSQYRQGDTEAFFGQGTRLTVV.